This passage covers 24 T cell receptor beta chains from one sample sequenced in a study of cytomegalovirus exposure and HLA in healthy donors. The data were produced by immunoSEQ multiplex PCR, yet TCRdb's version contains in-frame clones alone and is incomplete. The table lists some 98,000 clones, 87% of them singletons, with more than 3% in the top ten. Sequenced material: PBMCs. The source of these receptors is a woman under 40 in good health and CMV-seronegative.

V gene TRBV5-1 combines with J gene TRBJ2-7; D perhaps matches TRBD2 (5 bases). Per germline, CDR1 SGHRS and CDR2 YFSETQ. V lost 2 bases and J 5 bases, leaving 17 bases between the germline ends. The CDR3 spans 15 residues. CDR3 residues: CASSFTSGFPNEQYF. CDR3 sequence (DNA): TGCGCCAGCAGCTTCACTTCGGGATTCCCTAACGAGCAGTACTTC.

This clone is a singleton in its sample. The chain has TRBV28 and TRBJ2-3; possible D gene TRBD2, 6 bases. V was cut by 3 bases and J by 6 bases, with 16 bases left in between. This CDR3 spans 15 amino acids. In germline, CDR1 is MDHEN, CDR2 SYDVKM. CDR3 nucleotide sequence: TGTGCCAGCAGTTTTCGCCCCTCGCTAGCGGATACGCAGTATTTT. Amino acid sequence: CASSFRPSLADTQYF.

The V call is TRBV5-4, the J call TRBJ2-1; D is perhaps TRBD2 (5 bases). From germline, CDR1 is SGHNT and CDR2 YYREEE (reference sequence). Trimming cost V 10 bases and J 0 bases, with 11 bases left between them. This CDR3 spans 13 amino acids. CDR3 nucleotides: TGTGCCGTCACGGGGAGCTCCTACAATGAGCAGTTCTTC. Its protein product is CAVTGSSYNEQFF.

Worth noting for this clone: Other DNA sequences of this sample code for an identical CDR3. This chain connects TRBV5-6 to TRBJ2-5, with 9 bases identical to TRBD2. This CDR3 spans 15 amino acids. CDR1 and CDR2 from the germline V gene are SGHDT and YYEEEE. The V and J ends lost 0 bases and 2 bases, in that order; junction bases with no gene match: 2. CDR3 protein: CASSLGLAGQETQYF. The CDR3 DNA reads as TGTGCCAGCAGCTTGGGTCTAGCGGGACAAGAGACCCAGTACTTC.

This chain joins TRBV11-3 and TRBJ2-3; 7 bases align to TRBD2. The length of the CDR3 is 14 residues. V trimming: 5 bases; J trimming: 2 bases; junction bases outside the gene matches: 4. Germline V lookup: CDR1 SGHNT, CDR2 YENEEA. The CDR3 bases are TGTGCCAGCAGCCAAAGCGGGGTCACAGATACGCAGTATTTT. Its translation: CASSQSGVTDTQYF.

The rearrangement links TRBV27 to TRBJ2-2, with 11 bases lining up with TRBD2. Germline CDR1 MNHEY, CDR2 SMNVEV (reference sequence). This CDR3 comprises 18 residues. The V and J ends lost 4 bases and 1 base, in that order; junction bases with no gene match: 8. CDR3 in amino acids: CASSSHPGLAGNTGELFF. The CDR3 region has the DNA TGTGCCAGCAGTTCGCACCCCGGACTAGCGGGGAACACCGGGGAGCTGTTTTTT.

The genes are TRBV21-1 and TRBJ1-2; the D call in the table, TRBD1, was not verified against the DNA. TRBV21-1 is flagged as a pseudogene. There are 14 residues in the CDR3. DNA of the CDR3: TGTGCCAGCAGTCCGGGACAGGGAACCTATGGCTACACCTTC. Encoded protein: CASSPGQGTYGYTF.

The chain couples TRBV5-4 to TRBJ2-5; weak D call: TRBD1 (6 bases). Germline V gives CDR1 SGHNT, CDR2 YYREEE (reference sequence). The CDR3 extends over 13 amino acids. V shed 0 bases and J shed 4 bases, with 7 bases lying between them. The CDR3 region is CASSLGRGETQYF. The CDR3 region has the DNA TGTGCCAGCAGCTTGGGCAGGGGAGAGACCCAGTACTTC.

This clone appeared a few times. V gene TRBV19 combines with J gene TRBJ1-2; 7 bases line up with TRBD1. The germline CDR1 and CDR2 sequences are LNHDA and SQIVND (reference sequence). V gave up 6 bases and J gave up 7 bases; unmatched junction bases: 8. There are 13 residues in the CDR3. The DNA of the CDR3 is TGTGCCAGTAGCCCAGGGGGGAAATTTGGCTACACCTTC. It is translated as CASSPGGKFGYTF.

The CDR3 reads CASSATGGPYNEQFF. The CDR3 DNA is TGTGCCAGCAGCGCTACGGGGGGGCCTTACAATGAGCAGTTCTTC. The chain is built from TRBV6-5 and TRBJ2-1, with TRBD2 matching over 8 bases. Unmatched junction bases numbered 8, after V lost 6 bases and J lost 4 bases. CDR3 size: 15 residues. Germline V CDR1 and CDR2: MNHEY, SVGAGI.

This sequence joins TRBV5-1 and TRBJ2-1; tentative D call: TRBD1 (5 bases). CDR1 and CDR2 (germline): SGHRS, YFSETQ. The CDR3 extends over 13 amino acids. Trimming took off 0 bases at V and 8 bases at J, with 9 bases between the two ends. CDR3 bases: TGCGCCAGCAGCTTGGAGGGGCTCGATGAGCAGTTCTTC. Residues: CASSLEGLDEQFF.

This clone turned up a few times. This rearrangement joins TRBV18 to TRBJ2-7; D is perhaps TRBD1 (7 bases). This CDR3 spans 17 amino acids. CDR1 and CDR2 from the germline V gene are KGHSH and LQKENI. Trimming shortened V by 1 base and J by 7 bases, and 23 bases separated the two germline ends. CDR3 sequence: CASSPRTGGVQGWEQYF. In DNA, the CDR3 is TGTGCCAGCTCACCACGGACAGGCGGGGTGCAGGGGTGGGAGCAGTACTTC.

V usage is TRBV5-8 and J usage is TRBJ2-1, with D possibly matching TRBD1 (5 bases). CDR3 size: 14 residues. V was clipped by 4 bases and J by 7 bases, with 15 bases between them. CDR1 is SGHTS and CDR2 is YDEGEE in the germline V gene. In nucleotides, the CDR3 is TGTGCCAGCAGCGAATGGCAGGGTGTGAATGAGCAGTTCTTC. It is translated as CASSEWQGVNEQFF.

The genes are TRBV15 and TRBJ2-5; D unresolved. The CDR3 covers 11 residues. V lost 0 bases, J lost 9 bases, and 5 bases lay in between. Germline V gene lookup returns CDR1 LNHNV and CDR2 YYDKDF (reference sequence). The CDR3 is CATSRESAQYF. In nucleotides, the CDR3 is TGTGCCACCAGCAGAGAATCGGCCCAGTACTTC.

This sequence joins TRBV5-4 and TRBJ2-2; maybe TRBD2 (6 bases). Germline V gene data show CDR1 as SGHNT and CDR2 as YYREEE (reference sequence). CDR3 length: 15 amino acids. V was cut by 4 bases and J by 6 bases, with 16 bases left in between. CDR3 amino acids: CASSLPGALAGELFF. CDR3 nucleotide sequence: TGTGCCAGCAGCCTCCCGGGAGCCCTGGCCGGGGAGCTGTTTTTT.

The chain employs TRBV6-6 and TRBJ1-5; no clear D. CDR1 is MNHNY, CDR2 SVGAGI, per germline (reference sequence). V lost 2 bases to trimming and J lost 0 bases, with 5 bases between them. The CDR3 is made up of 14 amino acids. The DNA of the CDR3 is TGTGCCAGCAGTTACCGGGATAGCAATCAGCCCCAGCATTTT. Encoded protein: CASSYRDSNQPQHF.

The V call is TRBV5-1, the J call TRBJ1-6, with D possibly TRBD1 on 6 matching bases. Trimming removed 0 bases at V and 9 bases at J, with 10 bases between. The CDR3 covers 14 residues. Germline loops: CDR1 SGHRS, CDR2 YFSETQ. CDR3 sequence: CASSLEGDLSPLHF. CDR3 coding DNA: TGCGCCAGCAGCTTGGAGGGGGATCTTTCACCCCTCCACTTT.

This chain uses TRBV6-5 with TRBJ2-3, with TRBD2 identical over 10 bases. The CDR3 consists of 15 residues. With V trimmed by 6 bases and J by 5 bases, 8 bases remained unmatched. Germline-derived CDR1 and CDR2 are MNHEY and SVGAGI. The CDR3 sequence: CASSPSGGAGDTQYF. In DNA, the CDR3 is TGTGCCAGCAGCCCCAGCGGGGGGGCGGGAGATACGCAGTATTTT.

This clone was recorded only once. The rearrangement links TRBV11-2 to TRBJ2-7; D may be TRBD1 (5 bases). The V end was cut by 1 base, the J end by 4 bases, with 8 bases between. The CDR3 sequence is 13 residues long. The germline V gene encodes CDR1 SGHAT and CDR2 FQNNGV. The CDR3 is CASSLVRAYEQYF. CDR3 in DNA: TGTGCCAGCAGCTTAGTCAGGGCGTACGAGCAGTACTTC. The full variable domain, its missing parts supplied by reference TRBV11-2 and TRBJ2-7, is EAGVAQSPRYKIIEKRQSVAFWCNPISGHATLYWYQQILGQGPKLLIQFQNNGVVDDSQLPKDRFSAERLKGVDSTLKIQPAKLEDSAVYLCASSLVRAYEQYFGPGTRLTVT.

The DNA of the CDR3 is TGTGCCAGCAGCGTCACACAGGGCTACGAGCAGTACTTC. This codes for CASSVTQGYEQYF. The gene calls are TRBV7-3 and TRBJ2-7; tentative D call: TRBD1 (6 bases). CDR1 SGHTA and CDR2 FQGTGA come from the germline V gene. V was shortened by 5 bases and J by 3 bases, with 11 bases between the two germline ends. The CDR3 totals 13 residues.

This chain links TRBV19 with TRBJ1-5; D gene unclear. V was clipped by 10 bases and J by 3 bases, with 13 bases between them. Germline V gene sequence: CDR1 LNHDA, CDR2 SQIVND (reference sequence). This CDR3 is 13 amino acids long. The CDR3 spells CATLKADNQPQHF. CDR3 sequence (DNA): TGTGCCACTCTAAAAGCGGACAATCAGCCCCAGCATTTT.

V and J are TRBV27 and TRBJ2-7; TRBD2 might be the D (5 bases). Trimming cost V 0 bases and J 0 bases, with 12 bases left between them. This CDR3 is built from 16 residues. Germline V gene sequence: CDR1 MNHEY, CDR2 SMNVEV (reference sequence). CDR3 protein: CASSLSIGDASYEQYF. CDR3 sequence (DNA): TGTGCCAGCAGTTTATCGATCGGGGATGCCTCCTACGAGCAGTACTTC.

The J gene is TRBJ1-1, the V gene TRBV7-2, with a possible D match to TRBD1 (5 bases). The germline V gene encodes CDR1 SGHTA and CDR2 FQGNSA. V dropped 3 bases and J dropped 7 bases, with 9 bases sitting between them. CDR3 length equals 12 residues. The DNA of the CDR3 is TGTGCCAGCAGCTTCCGGGGGGATGAAGCTTTCTTT. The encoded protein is CASSFRGDEAFF.

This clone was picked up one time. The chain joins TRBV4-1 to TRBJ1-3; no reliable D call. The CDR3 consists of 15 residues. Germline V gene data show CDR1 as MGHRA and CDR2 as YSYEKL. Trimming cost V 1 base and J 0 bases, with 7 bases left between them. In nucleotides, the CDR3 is TGCGCCAGCAGCCAAGTAGCCTTCTCTGGAAACACCATATATTTT. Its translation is CASSQVAFSGNTIYF.